This passage covers 24 T cell receptor beta chains from one sample sequenced in a study of tissue T cells after allogeneic stem cell transplantation. Clones were sequenced by immunoSEQ multiplex PCR, and TCRdb holds only the in-frame ones, with some missing. The repertoire holds about 50,000 clones, with around 69% as singletons. The material sequenced was sorted cells pooled from one or two spleens. The receptors were sampled from a pool of C57BL/6 mice in good health.

A note on this clone: Genes and germline are mouse. The read is 1 residue too short to cover the CDR3 end, so that end is filled in from the germline J gene. The chain uses TRBV3 and TRBJ2-1; possibly TRBD2 for D (6 bases). In germline, CDR1 is SNHLY, CDR2 FYNGKV (reference sequence). The V gene lost 0 bases and the J gene lost 0 bases, with 12 bases spanning the gap. CDR3 length: 17 amino acids. CDR3 DNA (partial): TGTGCCAGCAGCTTAGCGCTGGGGCGTTATAACTATGCTGAGCAGTTC. This encodes CASSLALGRYNYAEQF. The entire CDR3 protein is CASSLALGRYNYAEQFF.

As for this clone: Genes here carry mouse names. With the read ending 1 residue before the CDR3 end, the germline J gene is used to fill in that end. The rearrangement joins TRBV4 to TRBJ2-2; 7 bases fit TRBD2. J gave up 2 bases and V 9 bases, and 3 bases lay outside the gene matches. This CDR3 has 13 amino acids. Looked up from germline, CDR1 is LGHDT and CDR2 is YNNKQL (reference sequence). The CDR3 sequence: CASTWGNTGQLYF. The covered CDR3 bases are TGTGCCAGTACCTGGGGGAACACCGGGCAGCTCTAC.

For this clone: The listed genes are named as in mouse. The missing CDR3 end, 1 residue past where the read stops, is filled in from the germline J gene. The chain links TRBV12-2 to TRBJ2-4; 8 bases line up with TRBD2. Germline V gene sequence: CDR1 SGHLS, CDR2 HYDKME. The CDR3 consists of 14 residues. V dropped 5 bases and J dropped 0; count of bases not matched to a gene: 3. The sequenced CDR3 bases are TGTGCCAGCTTCTGGGGGGCTAGTCAAAACACCTTGTAC. Its protein product is CASFWGASQNTLY. The whole CDR3 reads CASFWGASQNTLYF.

There are a few counts of this clone. Germline and genes here are mouse. The DNA ends 1 residue before the CDR3 does, and the rest of the CDR3 is filled in from the germline J gene. The rearrangement joins TRBV31 to TRBJ1-1, with a weak D call TRBD1 (5 bases). Germline-derived CDR1 and CDR2 are GKSSPN and SITVG. Trimming took 0 bases from V and 0 from J, leaving 8 bases between them. The CDR3 is 14 amino acids. This chain's CDR3 is CAWSLWTSNTEVFF. CDR3 DNA, as far as it was read: TGTGCCTGGAGTCTCTGGACATCAAACACAGAAGTCTTC.

On this clone: Genes and germline come from the mouse. The read gets to within 1 residue of the CDR3 end, and the germline J gene fills in the rest. The chain couples TRBV13-1 to TRBJ2-2, with D perhaps matching TRBD2 (6 bases). V gave up 2 bases and J gave up 2 bases, with 7 bases separating them. Germline assignment: CDR1 NSHNY and CDR2 SYGAGN. The CDR3 loop spans 14 amino acids. The DNA read from the CDR3 is TGTGCCAGCAGTGAGTGGGGGAACACCGGGCAGCTCTAC. Translated: CASSEWGNTGQLY. The full CDR3 protein reads CASSEWGNTGQLYF.

As to this clone: Gene names refer to mouse genes. The read terminates 1 residue ahead of where the CDR3 ends, so the germline J gene completes it. The chain couples TRBV13-2 to TRBJ1-2, with 11 bases identical to TRBD1. The germline CDR1 and CDR2 sequences are NNHNN and SYGAGS (reference sequence). The V gene end was trimmed by 5 bases and the J gene end by 4 bases; junction bases not matched to a gene: 4. The CDR3 is 14 residues long. CDR3 DNA (partial): TGTGCCAGCGGACGGACAGGGGGCAGCTCCGACTACACC. Encoded protein: CASGRTGGSSDYT. The CDR3 in its entirety is CASGRTGGSSDYTF.

Comments on this clone: Genes and germline are mouse. The sequenced part of the CDR3 DNA is TGTGCCTGGAGTCACCGGGACAACAACGAAAGATTATTT. Translation: CAWSHRDNNERLF. The whole CDR3 protein is CAWSHRDNNERLFF. The chain employs TRBV31 and TRBJ1-4; D may be TRBD1 (6 bases). The read ends 1 residue early relative to the CDR3; the germline J gene fills the gap. Trimming pared 1 base from V and 4 bases from J, leaving 10 bases between. Per germline, CDR1 GKSSPN and CDR2 SITVG. The CDR3 totals 14 residues.

Concerning this clone: Mouse names are used for the genes. The missing CDR3 end, 1 residue past where the read stops, is filled in from the germline J gene. V usage is TRBV24 and J usage is TRBJ1-4, with D possibly being TRBD1 (6 bases). V shed 4 bases and J shed 5 bases, with 8 bases lying between them. Germline V CDR1 and CDR2: KGHTA, FRNEEI. The CDR3 totals 13 residues. This CDR3 is CASSPQGNERLFF. Incomplete CDR3 DNA: TGTGCCAGCAGTCCACAGGGAAACGAAAGATTATTT.

Turning to this clone: Gene names are the mouse ones. The read falls 1 residue short of the CDR3 end, and the missing part is taken from the germline J gene. The chain joins TRBV5 to TRBJ1-6, with D unclear. TRBJ1-6 is an ORF for which the function is uncertain. The V gene lost 0 bases and the J gene lost 5 bases, with 8 bases spanning the gap. Germline CDR1 is LGHNA and CDR2 is YNLKQL (reference sequence). The CDR3 extends over 15 amino acids. CDR3 amino acids: CASSQDGKNNSPLYF. The part of the CDR3 DNA that was read is TGTGCCAGCAGCCAAGACGGCAAGAATAATTCGCCCCTCTAC.

About this clone: Gene names refer to mouse genes. Read data end 1 residue before the CDR3 end; the end is taken from the germline J gene. The V gene is TRBV14, the J gene TRBJ2-5; TRBD2 is a possible D gene (5 bases). From germline, CDR1 is SGHDT and CDR2 FRDEAV. V lost 1 base, J lost 5 bases, and 8 bases lay in between. This CDR3 has 13 amino acids. This CDR3 reads CASSFRLGDTQYF. The part of the CDR3 DNA that was read is TGTGCCAGCAGTTTCCGGCTGGGAGACACCCAGTAC. Variable domain in full (rest from reference TRBV14 and TRBJ2-5): EAGVTQSPRYAVLQEGQAVSFWCDPISGHDTLYWYQQPRDQGPQLLVYFRDEAVIDNSQLPSDRFSAVRPKGTNSTLKIQSAKQGDTATYLCASSFRLGDTQYFGPGTRLLVL.

Details on this clone: Germline and genes here are mouse. Read data end 1 residue before the CDR3 end; the end is taken from the germline J gene. The V and J genes are TRBV5 and TRBJ2-7; 12 bases agree with TRBD1. Germline V lookup: CDR1 LGHNA, CDR2 YNLKQL (reference sequence). V shed 0 bases, J shed 6 bases, and the junction held 3 bases outside the gene matches. The CDR3 has 15 amino acids. Partial CDR3 DNA: TGTGCCAGCAGCCAAGAAGGGACAGGGGGCCTTGAACAGTAC. Amino acids: CASSQEGTGGLEQY. The entire CDR3 sequence reads CASSQEGTGGLEQYF.

As to this clone: Gene and germline names: mouse. The observed sequence ends 1 residue before the CDR3 terminus, with the missing tail filled in from the germline J gene. The V and J genes are TRBV3 and TRBJ2-2; 7 nucleotides align to TRBD1. Per the germline V gene, CDR1 is SNHLY and CDR2 is FYNGKV (reference sequence). Losses at the gene ends were 2 bases for V and 2 bases for J; bases not matched to a gene: 5. The CDR3 contains 16 residues. The CDR3 bases that were read are TGTGCCAGCAGCTTACACAGGGGAGTTAACACCGGGCAGCTCTAC. Residues: CASSLHRGVNTGQLY. The whole CDR3 sequence is CASSLHRGVNTGQLYF.

Details on this clone: Gene labels here are mouse ones. The read finishes 1 residue shy of the CDR3 end, and the germline J gene is used to complete it. The rearrangement links TRBV26 to TRBJ1-1; D gene ambiguous. From germline, CDR1 is KGHPV and CDR2 FQNQEV (reference sequence). V lost 2 bases and J 0 bases, leaving 4 bases between the germline ends. The CDR3 is 13 residues long. CDR3 DNA, as far as it was read: TGTGCCAGCAGTCTGAACACAAACACAGAAGTCTTC. Its translation is CASSLNTNTEVF. The whole CDR3 sequence is CASSLNTNTEVFF.

Comments on this clone: The gene names here belong to mouse. The missing CDR3 end, 1 residue past where the read stops, is filled in from the germline J gene. The rearrangement joins TRBV15 to TRBJ2-1; D could derive from TRBD1 or TRBD2 (7 bases each). The V and J ends lost 6 bases and 5 bases respectively, with 11 bases between them. The germline CDR1 and CDR2 sequences are SGHND and FRSKSL. The CDR3 has 13 amino acids. CDR3 region: CASRQGGNAEQFF. The CDR3 DNA, read in part, is TGTGCCAGCAGGCAGGGGGGGAATGCTGAGCAGTTC.

Regarding this clone: Here the gene names and germline are mouse. The read gets to within 1 residue of the CDR3 end, and the germline J gene fills in the rest. The V call is TRBV31, the J call TRBJ2-3; 8 bases agree with TRBD2. The CDR3 totals 14 residues. CDR1 and CDR2 from the germline V gene are GKSSPN and SITVG. V was pared by 0 bases and J by 4 bases, with 3 bases of the junction left unmatched. The CDR3 here is CAWSLGGGPETLYF. The part of the CDR3 DNA that was read is TGTGCCTGGAGTCTCGGGGGGGGCCCAGAAACGCTGTAT.

A word on this clone: Gene and germline names: mouse. With the read ending 1 residue before the CDR3 end, the germline J gene is used to fill in that end. The rearrangement links TRBV2 to TRBJ1-1; 12 nucleotides match TRBD1. This CDR3 has 14 amino acids. Germline-derived CDR1 and CDR2 are LGHNA and YSYQKL. Unmatched junction bases numbered 1, after V lost 4 bases and J lost 4 bases. The CDR3 spells CASSPGQGATEVFF. CDR3 DNA, as far as it was read: TGTGCCAGCAGCCCGGGACAGGGGGCCACAGAAGTCTTC.

Concerning this clone itself: Here the gene names and germline are mouse. From the germline J gene comes the end of the CDR3, since the read stops 1 residue before it. The V call is TRBV20, the J call TRBJ1-1, with TRBD1 matching over 9 bases. In germline, CDR1 is GFQATS, CDR2 STVNSAI. The junction had 4 bases not matched to a gene; V was cut back by 5 bases and J by 3 bases. The CDR3 is made up of 13 amino acids. CDR3 loop: CGAARDRDTEVFF. The DNA read from the CDR3 is TGTGGTGCTGCCCGGGACAGGGACACAGAAGTCTTC.

Regarding this clone: The gene symbols are mouse symbols. Coverage ceases 1 residue before the CDR3 finishes, and the germline J gene fills in the end. The chain employs TRBV17 and TRBJ2-5; 9 nucleotides line up with TRBD2. The CDR3 is 13 amino acids. V dropped 7 bases and J dropped 2; count of bases not matched to a gene: 1. CDR1 and CDR2 (germline): MNHDT, YYDKIL. CDR3 region: CASTGLGQDTQYF. CDR3 DNA (partial): TGTGCTAGCACGGGACTGGGCCAAGACACCCAGTAC.

A remark on this clone: The gene symbols are mouse symbols. The read ends 1 residue before the CDR3 terminus; that terminus is restored from the germline J gene. The genes are TRBV5 and TRBJ2-7, with TRBD2 matching over 9 bases. The CDR3 covers 14 residues. The trim removed 3 bases at V and 6 bases at J, leaving 6 bases unmatched. Germline V CDR1 and CDR2: LGHNA, YNLKQL (reference sequence). The CDR3 spells CASSHPGLGREQYF. The covered CDR3 bases are TGTGCCAGCAGCCATCCGGGACTGGGTCGTGAACAGTAC.

As concerns this clone: Gene names follow the mouse nomenclature. The read ends 1 residue early relative to the CDR3; the germline J gene fills the gap. The genes are TRBV1 and TRBJ1-6; tentatively, D is TRBD1 (6 bases). TRBJ1-6 is designated an ORF whose function remains uncertain. V was cut by 5 bases and J by 1 base, with 12 bases left in between. Germline V gene sequence: CDR1 NSQYPW, CDR2 LRSPGD (reference sequence). The CDR3 loop spans 16 amino acids. CDR3 sequence reads: CTCSHRDISYNSPLYF. The CDR3 DNA, read in part, is TGCACCTGCAGTCACCGGGACATCTCCTATAATTCGCCCCTCTAC.

This clone was seen a handful of times. The gene names here belong to mouse. The CDR3 end falls 1 residue outside the read, so it is completed with the germline J gene. This specimen includes other DNA sequences encoding the same CDR3. The chain uses TRBV5 and TRBJ2-7, with TRBD2 matching 8 bases. The J segment lost 0 bases and the V segment lost 2 bases, leaving 0 bases of the junction unmatched. Per germline, CDR1 LGHNA and CDR2 YNLKQL (reference sequence). This CDR3 spans 14 amino acids. CDR3: CASSQLGGSYEQYF. The DNA read from the CDR3 is TGTGCCAGCAGCCAACTGGGGGGCTCCTATGAACAGTAC.

In the case of this clone: The listed genes are named as in mouse. The observed sequence ends 1 residue before the CDR3 terminus, with the missing tail filled in from the germline J gene. V usage is TRBV4 and J usage is TRBJ1-5, with D possibly being TRBD1 (6 bases). This CDR3 is 15 amino acids long. V lost 4 bases to trimming and J lost 0 bases, with 10 bases between them. Germline CDR1 is LGHDT and CDR2 is YNNKQL (reference sequence). The CDR3 sequence is CASSSGTNNNQAPLF. Incomplete CDR3 DNA: TGTGCCAGCAGCTCCGGGACAAATAACAACCAGGCTCCGCTT.

Of note for this clone: Genes here carry mouse names. Read data end 1 residue before the CDR3 end; the end is taken from the germline J gene. The chain has TRBV5 and TRBJ2-2; 8 bases are shared with TRBD2. The CDR3 has 15 residues. Germline loops: CDR1 LGHNA, CDR2 YNLKQL (reference sequence). Trimming at V came to 1 base and at J to 2 bases, leaving 0 bases not matched to a gene. The CDR3 spells CASSQGTGNTGQLYF. Incomplete CDR3 DNA: TGTGCCAGCAGCCAAGGGACTGGGAACACCGGGCAGCTCTAC.

With regard to this clone: The gene names here belong to mouse. The sequenced fragment ends 1 residue before the CDR3 boundary, so the rest is inferred from the germline J gene. The chain has TRBV31 and TRBJ2-1; the match to TRBD2 covers 7 bases. With 4 bases clipped from V and 0 bases from J, the junction kept 3 bases outside the gene matches. The germline V gene encodes CDR1 GKSSPN and CDR2 SITVG. This CDR3 spans 14 amino acids. The sequenced CDR3 bases are TGTGCCTGGACCTGGGGGTCTAACTATGCTGAGCAGTTC. Residues: CAWTWGSNYAEQF. The entire CDR3 protein is CAWTWGSNYAEQFF.